This is a list of T cell receptor beta chains from one sample in a study of blood T cells in healthy people across ages. TCRdb reanalysed the 5' RACE reads using MiXCR and keeps one entry per CDR3 protein. Seen here are 1.5 million to 2 million distinct CDR3 sequences, almost 35% observed once, and the top ten hold about 10%. Sequencing was done on a sample of blood. The origin of the receptors is a woman in her twenties or thirties in good health. CDR3s leave out the opening cysteine and the closing phenylalanine or tryptophan. Fields, in order: V gene, D gene, clone size, J gene, CDR3 protein. The D gene is left open where the match is weak. A clone size is listed for some rows: how often the clone was seen (once, few, many), or a class if it is expanded.

V: TRBV25-1
D: -
size: -
J: TRBJ1-1
CDR3: ASSEYEGGRGEAF

V: TRBV12-3/TRBV12-4
D: -
size: -
J: TRBJ1-2
CDR3: ASSPLSQTGST

V: TRBV18
D: TRBD1
size: -
J: -
CDR3: ASPPLQGSAYEQY

V: TRBV3-1
D: -
size: -
J: TRBJ2-2
CDR3: ASSRERQTANTGELF

V: TRBV25-1
D: -
size: -
J: TRBJ2-2
CDR3: ASSETAGTYTGELF

V: TRBV5-1
D: -
size: few
J: TRBJ2-3
CDR3: ASSPGQRTDTQY

V: TRBV6-2/TRBV6-3
D: TRBD2
size: -
J: TRBJ2-5
CDR3: ASSQVAGTPLPQETQY

V: TRBV6-5
D: TRBD2
size: -
J: TRBJ2-2
CDR3: ASSIRTSLYTGELF

V: TRBV6-2/TRBV6-3
D: TRBD2
size: few
J: TRBJ2-6
CDR3: ASTGGGISGANVLT

V: TRBV7-6
D: TRBD1
size: -
J: TRBJ1-4
CDR3: ASSPSDRATEELF

V: TRBV14
D: -
size: -
J: TRBJ1-5
CDR3: ASSPYRPPRGYMGYLQPQH

V: TRBV6-5
D: TRBD1
size: -
J: TRBJ2-7
CDR3: ASSYDRDYEQY

V: TRBV5-1
D: -
size: -
J: TRBJ1-1
CDR3: ASSLAGGWGRPEAF

V: TRBV10-3
D: TRBD2
size: -
J: TRBJ2-3
CDR3: AISSMTSEDRDTQY

V: TRBV20-1
D: -
size: -
J: TRBJ2-3
CDR3: SARATHRAGTDTQY

V: TRBV20-1
D: -
size: few
J: TRBJ2-7
CDR3: SANPRVLGPYEQY

V: TRBV7-2
D: -
size: once
J: TRBJ2-5
CDR3: ASSPAAGREAQY

V: TRBV30
D: TRBD1
size: few
J: TRBJ2-7
CDR3: AWSEGTGYEQY

V: TRBV29-1
D: -
size: -
J: TRBJ2-7
CDR3: SVRGDRGSYEQY

V: TRBV7-3
D: TRBD2
size: many
J: TRBJ2-5
CDR3: ASSQTSAQETQY

V: TRBV6-1
D: -
size: -
J: TRBJ1-2
CDR3: ASSDLGHRNYGCT

V: TRBV7-3
D: TRBD1
size: -
J: TRBJ2-1
CDR3: ASSLGTGEQF